A selection of T cell receptor beta chains follows, all from one sample in a study of cytomegalovirus exposure and HLA in healthy donors. This table comes from immunoSEQ multiplex PCR, and its TCRdb copy is limited to in-frame clones, with some not included. This sample's table has 110,000 to 150,000 clones. Sequenced sample: PBMCs. The receptors were sampled from a woman aged 18-29 years in good health and CMV-seronegative. The CDR3 runs from the conserved cysteine through the conserved F or W. D genes are given only for firm matches.

cdr3_aa	cdr3_nt	d_call	j_call	v_call
CASSLTGSGNTIYF	TGTGCCAGCAGCCTCACAGGATCTGGAAACACCATATATTTT	-	TRBJ1-3	TRBV7-6
CASSPHEAPNTEAFF	TGCGCCAGCAGCCCCCACGAGGCCCCGAACACTGAAGCTTTCTTT	-	TRBJ1-1	TRBV5-1
CASSEGLAGADTQYF	TGTGCCAGCAGTGAAGGACTAGCGGGAGCAGATACGCAGTATTTT	TRBD2	TRBJ2-3	TRBV6-1
CASSYLQNEKLFF	TGTGCCAGCAGTTACTTACAGAATGAAAAACTGTTTTTT	-	TRBJ1-4	TRBV6-6
CASSSTGKGTEAFF	TGTGCCAGCAGCTCGACAGGGAAAGGCACTGAAGCTTTCTTT	TRBD1	TRBJ1-1	TRBV11-3
CASSLDRGVTDTQYF	TGTGCCAGCAGCTTGGACAGGGGCGTCACAGATACGCAGTATTTT	TRBD1	TRBJ2-3	TRBV5-8
CASSSRLENTEAFF	TGCGCCAGCAGCTCTCGACTGGAGAACACTGAAGCTTTCTTT	-	TRBJ1-1	TRBV5-1
CASSSTAGTVVSYNSPLHF	TGTGCCAGCAGCTCGACTGCCGGGACAGTTGTCTCCTATAATTCACCCCTCCACTTT	TRBD1	TRBJ1-6	TRBV7-6
CASSDRTRMAKNIQYF	TGTGCCAGCAGCGATAGGACTAGAATGGCCAAAAACATTCAGTACTTC	TRBD2	TRBJ2-4	TRBV7-9
CASSLGTSALKKTQYF	TGTGCCAGCAGCTTAGGGACTAGCGCTTTGAAGAAGACCCAGTACTTC	TRBD2	TRBJ2-5	TRBV7-9
CASSLLLAGAPDTQYF	TGTGCCAGCAGCTTGCTACTAGCGGGAGCACCAGATACGCAGTATTTT	TRBD2	TRBJ2-3	TRBV5-4
CASRPGQGDGYTF	TGTGCCAGCAGGCCGGGACAGGGTGATGGCTACACCTTC	TRBD1	TRBJ1-2	TRBV2
CASSLWGRGTEAFF	TGTGCCAGCAGCTTATGGGGCCGTGGCACTGAAGCTTTCTTT	-	TRBJ1-1	TRBV5-6
CASSIISRGTEAFF	TGTGCCAGTAGTATAATTTCTCGGGGCACTGAAGCTTTCTTT	-	TRBJ1-1	TRBV19
CASSLAGKIAKNIQYF	TGTGCCAGCAGCCTGGCGGGGAAAATAGCCAAAAACATTCAGTACTTC	-	TRBJ2-4	TRBV28
CASVAFGYNEQFF	TGTGCCAGCGTAGCTTTCGGTTACAATGAGCAGTTCTTC	-	TRBJ2-1	TRBV19
CASSLAGRGAEAFF	TGCGCCAGCAGCTTGGCAGGGAGGGGGGCTGAAGCTTTCTTT	-	TRBJ1-1	TRBV5-1
CASSHTRGQAFAELFF	TGTGCCAGCAGCCATACGAGGGGACAGGCTTTCGCGGAGCTGTTTTTT	TRBD1	TRBJ2-2	TRBV4-2
CASSYSTGLGNSPLHF	TGTGCCAGCAGTTACTCGACAGGGCTTGGTAATTCACCCCTCCACTTT	TRBD1	TRBJ1-6	TRBV6-5
CASSLIGQGLNEQFF	TGCGCCAGCAGCTTGATAGGACAGGGGTTGAATGAGCAGTTCTTC	TRBD1	TRBJ2-1	TRBV5-1
CASSTKRERAYEQYF	TGTGCCAGCAGCACCAAGCGGGAGCGGGCCTACGAGCAGTACTTC	TRBD2	TRBJ2-7	TRBV5-4
CASSLDSGVGNSPLHF	TGTGCCAGCAGCTTAGATTCGGGGGTTGGTAATTCACCCCTCCACTTT	-	TRBJ1-6	TRBV7-9
CASSLEDSQNTGELFF	TGTGCCAGCAGCTTAGAGGACTCTCAGAACACCGGGGAGCTGTTTTTT	-	TRBJ2-2	TRBV13
CASSSSTSFLGSTDTQYF	TGCGCCAGCAGCTCCTCGACTAGTTTTCTTGGTAGCACAGATACGCAGTATTTT	-	TRBJ2-3	TRBV5-1
CASSGVMKETQYF	TGCGCCAGCTCGGGGGTCATGAAGGAGACCCAGTACTTC	-	TRBJ2-5	TRBV10-1
CAWSPGTLNEKLFF	TGTGCCTGGAGCCCCGGGACACTAAATGAAAAACTGTTTTTT	-	TRBJ1-4	TRBV30
CASSPNPGQGNTEAFF	TGTGCCAGCAGTCCAAATCCGGGACAGGGGAACACTGAAGCTTTCTTT	TRBD1	TRBJ1-1	TRBV27
CASSRKFDRNTGELFF	TGCGCCAGCAGCAGGAAATTCGACAGAAACACCGGGGAGCTGTTTTTT	-	TRBJ2-2	TRBV5-1
CASSIGSTDNEKLFF	TGTGCCAGCAGCATTGGGAGTACAGACAATGAAAAACTGTTTTTT	-	TRBJ1-4	TRBV5-5
CASSPPGDQPQHF	TGTGCCAGCAGCCCCCCGGGGGATCAGCCCCAGCATTTT	-	TRBJ1-5	TRBV4-2
CASGVAGGSSTGELFF	TGTGCCAGCGGGGTAGCGGGAGGAAGTAGCACCGGGGAGCTGTTTTTT	TRBD2	TRBJ2-2	TRBV28
CASIQTGEETQYF	TGTGCCAGCATTCAGACCGGGGAAGAGACCCAGTACTTC	-	TRBJ2-5	TRBV6-5
CASGLPMGGFTGELFF	TGTGCTAGTGGTTTACCAATGGGGGGATTCACCGGGGAGCTGTTTTTT	-	TRBJ2-2	TRBV12-5
CASSSGLAKENEQFF	TGTGCCAGCAGCTCGGGACTAGCGAAAGAGAATGAGCAGTTCTTC	TRBD2	TRBJ2-1	TRBV5-4
CAWSFSGGHTEAFF	TGTGCCTGGAGTTTCTCGGGGGGGCACACTGAAGCTTTCTTT	-	TRBJ1-1	TRBV30
CASSFLSTDTQYF	TGTGCCAGCAGTTTCCTATCAACAGATACGCAGTATTTT	-	TRBJ2-3	TRBV27
CAISPRGRENIQYF	TGTGCCATCAGCCCCAGGGGGCGCGAAAACATTCAGTACTTC	TRBD1	TRBJ2-4	TRBV10-3
CASSLSYLSTDTQYF	TGTGCCAGCAGTTTATCTTATCTTAGCACAGATACGCAGTATTTT	-	TRBJ2-3	TRBV27
CASSGTSGRQETQYF	TGTGCCAGCAGTGGGACTAGCGGGAGACAAGAGACCCAGTACTTC	TRBD2	TRBJ2-5	TRBV2
CASSLSGTVLVTGELFF	TGTGCCAGCAGCTTATCCGGGACAGTGCTGGTTACCGGGGAGCTGTTTTTT	TRBD1	TRBJ2-2	TRBV7-9
CASSSGTSGTVVWDEQFF	TGTGCCAGCAGCTCCGGGACTAGCGGGACCGTGGTTTGGGATGAGCAGTTCTTC	TRBD2	TRBJ2-1	TRBV7-6
CASSPHTGGDYEQYF	TGTGCCAGCAGCCCCCATACGGGGGGCGACTACGAGCAGTACTTC	-	TRBJ2-7	TRBV11-2
CSVRTTPGEQFF	TGCAGCGTGAGGACTACTCCGGGTGAGCAGTTCTTC	-	TRBJ2-1	TRBV29-1
CASSNGLAEITDTQYF	TGCGCCAGCAGCAACGGACTAGCGGAAATCACAGATACGCAGTATTTT	TRBD2	TRBJ2-3	TRBV5-1
CASSQAGGTDTQYF	TGTGCCAGCAGCCAAGCGGGGGGCACAGATACGCAGTATTTT	TRBD2	TRBJ2-3	TRBV7-6
CASSQDFGRGLYGYTF	TGTGCCAGCAGCCAAGATTTTGGCAGGGGGCTGTACGGCTACACCTTC	TRBD1	TRBJ1-2	TRBV14
CASSMDRVNTEAFF	TGTGCCAGTAGTATGGACAGAGTGAACACTGAAGCTTTCTTT	-	TRBJ1-1	TRBV19
CASSPAQETQYF	TGTGCCAGCTCACCGGCACAAGAGACCCAGTACTTC	-	TRBJ2-5	TRBV18
CASSRGTVNQPQHF	TGTGCCAGCAGCCGCGGGACTGTGAATCAGCCCCAGCATTTT	-	TRBJ1-5	TRBV6-4
CAWSVARGNEKLFF	TGTGCCTGGAGTGTTGCCAGGGGAAATGAAAAACTGTTTTTT	-	TRBJ1-4	TRBV30
CASSRSGGRTYNEQFF	TGCGCCAGCAGCCGCTCTGGCGGGAGAACCTACAATGAGCAGTTCTTC	TRBD2	TRBJ2-1	TRBV4-3